Listed below are T cell receptor beta chains from one sample, sequenced in a study of T-cell reconstitution after alpha-beta-depleted transplantation in children. TCRdb re-called the PCR reads with MiXCR, one entry per CDR3 protein. The sample lists 130,000 to 150,000 distinct CDR3 sequences; roughly 8.8% were seen once. Here the sequenced sample was PBMCs, mostly from graft donor cells, taken 180 days after TCRalphabeta/CD19-depleted stem cell transplant. These receptors all come from a female patient aged 2-9 years who had a stem cell transplant for congenital amegakaryocytic thrombocytopenia, so the T cells may come from the graft donor. Each CDR3 is given with its conserved first and last residue. The order of the fields is V gene, J gene, clone size, CDR3 protein. The size entry is marked missing in some rows and otherwise reads once, few, many or a size class.

V gene: TRBV28
J gene: TRBJ2-1
clone size: many
CDR3 protein: CASKGIRYNEQFF

V gene: TRBV29-1
J gene: TRBJ2-2
clone size: many
CDR3 protein: CSVEDPWSQNTGELFF

V gene: TRBV20-1
J gene: TRBJ2-3
clone size: many
CDR3 protein: CSAKASRGRVLTDTQYF

V gene: TRBV5-1
J gene: TRBJ2-5
clone size: many
CDR3 protein: CASTDSRGAKTQYF

V gene: TRBV28
J gene: TRBJ2-1
clone size: .
CDR3 protein: CASSLAIIKDRRAFF

V gene: TRBV6-5
J gene: TRBJ1-6
clone size: many
CDR3 protein: CASSYSGQGYNSPLHF

V gene: TRBV5-6
J gene: TRBJ2-2
clone size: many
CDR3 protein: CASSLSPWAEKSGELFF

V gene: TRBV20-1
J gene: TRBJ2-2
clone size: many
CDR3 protein: CSAPDRGTGELFF

V gene: TRBV28
J gene: TRBJ1-2
clone size: many
CDR3 protein: CASSSFTDGVSYTF

V gene: TRBV6-2/TRBV6-3
J gene: TRBJ2-3
clone size: many
CDR3 protein: CASTSYADTQYF

V gene: TRBV29-1
J gene: TRBJ2-6
clone size: many
CDR3 protein: CSVYPSGANVLTF

V gene: TRBV10-3
J gene: TRBJ2-2
clone size: many
CDR3 protein: CAISEGDTGELFF

V gene: TRBV28
J gene: TRBJ2-2
clone size: .
CDR3 protein: CASSLFPTGELFF

V gene: TRBV7-6
J gene: TRBJ2-5
clone size: .
CDR3 protein: CASSPRVVQETQYF

V gene: TRBV3-1
J gene: TRBJ2-1
clone size: many
CDR3 protein: CASSHPAGPTLRPYNEQFF

V gene: TRBV30
J gene: TRBJ1-4
clone size: many
CDR3 protein: CAWNRVTNEKLFF

V gene: TRBV7-8
J gene: TRBJ1-3
clone size: .
CDR3 protein: CASSLGQGPPGNTIYF

V gene: TRBV20-1
J gene: TRBJ2-5
clone size: many
CDR3 protein: CSGIAASGFQETQYF

V gene: TRBV12-3/TRBV12-4
J gene: TRBJ1-1
clone size: many
CDR3 protein: CASSLAGNTEAFF

V gene: TRBV4-3
J gene: TRBJ2-7
clone size: few
CDR3 protein: CASSQEHESSYEQYF

V gene: TRBV20-1
J gene: TRBJ2-2
clone size: many
CDR3 protein: CSAKGDGTGELFF

V gene: TRBV5-1
J gene: TRBJ2-3
clone size: few
CDR3 protein: CASSLEGPNTQYF